This T cell receptor beta chain is from a study of blood T cell repertoires in COVID-19. Across the study: Samples came from the United States, Italy and Spain, spanning acute and convalescent COVID-19.

Per the study methods: The assay estimated nucleated cells by amplifying reference gene primers. Sequenced by immunoSEQ multiplex PCR; TCRdb stores in-frame clones only, minus some. That table gives V, J and clone size, and the DNA gave D and trimming. The sample lists about 68,000 clones, roughly 84% occurring once. The germline V gene has CDR1 MNHEY and CDR2 SVGAGI. The CDR3 runs 14 residues. With 6 bases removed from V and 1 base from J, the gap between germline ends came to 12 bases. The V and J genes are TRBV6-5 and TRBJ2-5; perhaps TRBD2 as D (5 bases). This clonotype was obtained from a man in his forties or fifties with active COVID-19. Sequencing input: peripheral blood. CDR3 amino acids: CASRDWTGQETQYF. The CDR3 DNA reads as TGTGCCAGCAGGGACTGGACGGGCCAAGAGACCCAGTACTTC.